The 5 T cell receptor beta chains below all came from one sample that was sequenced in a study of OX40 agonist ivuxolimab in advanced cancers. Method: immunoSEQ multiplex PCR; TCRdb's copy keeps in-frame clones and lacks some. The repertoire holds 100,000 to 150,000 clones, around 92% seen once, with around 0.81% in the top ten. Source: CD4+ or CD8+ T cells sorted from blood, taken in a trial of the OX40 agonist ivuxolimab. The receptors were gathered from an adult with an advanced solid tumor such as melanoma, head and neck, liver or kidney cancer.

This sequence joins TRBV5-1 and TRBJ1-1; D remains unclear. Trimming took off 4 bases at V and 1 base at J, with 8 bases between the two ends. Germline-derived CDR1 and CDR2 are SGHRS and YFSETQ. The CDR3 totals 13 residues. CDR3 loop: CASSPEGNTEAFF. DNA of the CDR3: TGCGCCAGCAGCCCCGAGGGGAACACTGAAGCTTTCTTT.

The J gene is TRBJ2-7, the V gene TRBV28, with a weak D call TRBD1 (6 bases). V dropped 5 bases and J dropped 0 bases, with 14 bases sitting between them. Looked up from germline, CDR1 is MDHEN and CDR2 is SYDVKM. The CDR3 is made up of 15 amino acids. CDR3 protein: CASSLTGTLSYEQYF. CDR3 coding DNA: TGTGCCAGCAGTCTTACCGGGACACTCTCCTACGAGCAGTACTTC.

The genes are TRBV19 and TRBJ2-3; D remains unclear. The germline V gene encodes CDR1 LNHDA and CDR2 SQIVND (reference sequence). The CDR3 consists of 14 residues. Trimming shortened V by 2 bases and J by 2 bases, and 8 bases separated the two germline ends. Here the CDR3 DNA reads TGTGCCAGTAGTATAAGACACGACACAGATACGCAGTATTTT. Translating it yields CASSIRHDTDTQYF.

The rearrangement uses TRBV19 and TRBJ1-1, with 7 bases fitting TRBD1. V trimming: 3 bases; J trimming: 1 base; junction bases outside the gene matches: 2. CDR1 is LNHDA, CDR2 SQIVND, per germline (reference sequence). The length of the CDR3 is 14 residues. The CDR3 loop reads CASSIWDRNTEAFF. CDR3 bases: TGTGCCAGTAGTATCTGGGACAGGAACACTGAAGCTTTCTTT.

The chain combines TRBV27 with TRBJ1-6; D might be TRBD1 (6 bases). CDR1 is MNHEY, CDR2 SMNVEV, per germline (reference sequence). This CDR3 region has 12 residues. V was pared by 6 bases and J by 8 bases, with 8 bases between. CDR3 sequence (DNA): TGTGCCAGCAGATCAGGGGATTCACCCCTCCACTTT. Encoded protein: CASRSGDSPLHF.